This TCR beta chain was identified in a study of OX40 agonist ivuxolimab in advanced cancers. Study as a whole: With a range of 23 to 79, age averaged approximately 54 years, and 70% to 85% were male. General study findings and limits: There were, on average, more expanded clones in CD8+ T cells than in CD4+.

This CDR3 region has 15 residues. Unmatched junction bases numbered 5, after V lost 3 bases and J lost 2 bases. From germline, CDR1 is MNHEY and CDR2 SMNVEV (reference sequence). Blood draws occurred at baseline, cycle 4 day 1, and cycle 7 day 1. On this clone: Its matching antigen is unknown.

TCRdb keeps only in-frame clones here, not all; method: immunoSEQ multiplex PCR. The table lists 25,000 to 35,000 clones, approximately 84% of them singletons. The origin of this receptor is an adult with an advanced solid tumor such as melanoma, head and neck, liver or kidney cancer. The sample here was CD4+ or CD8+ T cells sorted from blood, taken in a trial of the OX40 agonist ivuxolimab. This chain connects TRBV27 to TRBJ2-7; 9 bases map to TRBD1. CDR3 nucleotide sequence: TGTGCCAGCAGTTTTCTGGGACAGGGCCCCTACGAGCAGTACTTC. It is translated as CASSFLGQGPYEQYF.